These 9 T cell receptor beta chains were sequenced from one sample in a study of spatial heterogeneity in lung cancer (dated by TCRdb to about 2019). Broad study findings and their caveats: The tumor nonsynonymous mutation count correlated with the number of expanded alpha and beta TCRs within the tumor.

Preparation of the library involved 5' RACE. The listed sequencing device is NextSeq 500. TCRdb reanalyzed the raw reads on its own, using fastp at Q25 for trimming and MiXCR for clone calling, and kept in-frame beta chains. One record per CDR3 amino acid sequence lists the most common genes and DNA. Across this sample there are about 15,000 distinct CDR3 sequences, with 6% to 7% seen only once. Clones ranked in the top ten supply approximately 6.2% of the sample. Taken with the paper, the label for time point translates to: sample taken at primary tumor resection. Their antigens are not known. The sequences come from lung tumor tissue, collected at surgery. Receptor source: a male donor with early-stage non-small cell lung cancer.

The table lists this clonotype with many counts. The chain recombines TRBV24-1 with TRBJ2-1, with 13 bases matching TRBD2. Germline lookup yields CDR1 KGHDR and CDR2 SFDVKD. The CDR3 is made up of 16 amino acids. J gave up 5 bases and V 3 bases, and 3 bases lay outside the gene matches. The CDR3 is CATSDPGTSGDNEQFF. CDR3 DNA: TGTGCCACCAGTGATCCTGGGACTAGCGGGGACAATGAGCAGTTCTTC.

The table lists this clonotype with many counts. The chain is built from TRBV28 and TRBJ1-1; D is undetermined. Germline V CDR1 and CDR2: MDHEN, SYDVKM. The V gene lost 3 bases and the J gene lost 9 bases, with 8 bases spanning the gap. The CDR3 is made up of 11 amino acids. The CDR3 DNA follows: TGTGCCAGCAGTTTGAGTTTTAAAGCTTTCTTT. Protein: CASSLSFKAFF.

The sample holds one count of this clonotype. V gene TRBV7-6 combines with J gene TRBJ2-3, with 8 bases that match TRBD1. The germline V gene has CDR1 SGHVS and CDR2 FNYEAQ. The V segment lost 1 base and the J segment 2 bases; nucleotides outside the gene matches: 5. The CDR3 has 16 amino acids. CDR3 nucleotide sequence: TGTGCCAGCAGCTTAGACGGGACAGGAGACACAGATACGCAGTATTTT. Its protein product is CASSLDGTGDTDTQYF.

This clonotype was detected many times. This chain connects TRBV10-3 to TRBJ2-5; 13 bases fit TRBD2. With 4 bases clipped from V and 6 bases from J, the junction kept 5 bases outside the gene matches. The CDR3 is 15 amino acids. CDR1 ENHRY and CDR2 SYGVKD come from the germline V gene. CDR3 loop: CAISGGTSGMQTQYF. The CDR3 DNA sequence: TGTGCCATCAGTGGCGGGACTAGCGGGATGCAGACCCAGTACTTC.

The chain recombines TRBV7-3 with TRBJ2-1; 11 nucleotides agree with TRBD2. CDR3 length equals 15 residues. V lost 5 bases, J lost 9 bases, and 9 bases stayed unmatched. Germline assignment: CDR1 SGHTA and CDR2 FQGTGA. CDR3 DNA sequence: TGTGCCAGCAGCCGCACTAGCGGGGGATTTCGTGAGCAGTTCTTC. Translated, it gives CASSRTSGGFREQFF.

This clonotype was counted many times. V usage is TRBV29-1 and J usage is TRBJ2-5; D possibly corresponds to TRBD1 (6 bases). The CDR3 loop spans 10 amino acids. Trimming took 7 bases from V and 5 from J, leaving 8 bases between them. The germline V gene encodes CDR1 SQVTM and CDR2 ANQGSEA. The CDR3 sequence: CSAGEETQYF. The CDR3 DNA follows: TGCAGCGCAGGGGAGGAGACCCAGTACTTC. Full variable domain (missing parts from reference TRBV29-1 and TRBJ2-5): SAVISQKPSRDICQRGTSLTIQCQVDSQVTMMFWYRQQPGQSLTLIATANQGSEATYESGFVIDKFPISRPNLTFSTLTVSNMSPEDSSIYLCSAGEETQYFGPGTRLLVL.

This clonotype was observed at least ten times. The chain uses TRBV28 and TRBJ2-7, with D tentatively TRBD1 or TRBD2 (5 bases each). Germline V gene data show CDR1 as MDHEN and CDR2 as SYDVKM. Trimming removed 3 bases at V and 3 bases at J, with 9 bases between. This CDR3 has 13 residues. The CDR3 coding sequence is TGTGCCAGCAGTTTCGGGGCAGACTACGAGCAGTACTTC. This codes for CASSFGADYEQYF.

This clonotype was detected ten times or more. Here the CDR3 reads CSARVGIRNYGYTF. The CDR3 coding sequence is TGCAGTGCTAGAGTGGGGATACGGAACTATGGCTACACCTTC. This chain joins TRBV20-1 and TRBJ1-2; D unclear. This CDR3 contains 14 residues. Germline lookup yields CDR1 DFQATT and CDR2 SNEGSKA (reference sequence). The V end lost 1 base, the J end lost 2 bases, and 11 bases lay between the germline ends.

This clonotype was recorded once. This rearrangement joins TRBV27 to TRBJ2-7; 8 bases fit TRBD1. CDR1 and CDR2 from the germline V gene are MNHEY and SMNVEV (reference sequence). The CDR3 runs 14 residues. V was clipped by 3 bases and J by 1 base; unmatched bases: 2. The CDR3 spells CASSFRTGSYEQYF. The CDR3 DNA reads TGTGCCAGCAGTTTCAGGACAGGGTCCTACGAGCAGTACTTC.